The 8 T cell receptor beta chains reported below all come from one sample, sequenced in a study of T cell changes during pregnancy in multiple sclerosis. Generated by immunoSEQ multiplex PCR, the TCRdb table keeps only in-frame clones and is missing some. The sample lists 60,000 or so clones, roughly nine tenths occurring once. Sequenced material: peripheral blood, taken in the first trimester of pregnancy. These receptors were obtained from a female donor with multiple sclerosis, enrolled in a pregnancy study.

The CDR3 spells CASSPLSTGWPEKLFF. In nucleotides, the CDR3 is TGTGCCAGCTCACCGTTGTCAACAGGGTGGCCTGAAAAACTGTTTTTT. The rearrangement uses TRBV18 and TRBJ1-4; a weak D match, TRBD1 (6 bases). The CDR3 consists of 16 residues. V lost 3 bases to trimming and J lost 7 bases, with 18 bases between them. Germline V gene sequence: CDR1 KGHSH, CDR2 LQKENI.

The chain employs TRBV5-1 and TRBJ1-6; TRBD1 agrees at 7 bases. CDR3 length equals 14 residues. V gave up 4 bases and J gave up 8 bases; unmatched junction bases: 6. Looked up from germline, CDR1 is SGHRS and CDR2 is YFSETQ. CDR3 DNA: TGCGCCAGCAGCCCAGGGGGAGTGGATTCACCCCTCCACTTT. Translation gives CASSPGGVDSPLHF. Variable domain in full (rest from reference TRBV5-1 and TRBJ1-6): KAGVTQTPRYLIKTRGQQVTLSCSPISGHRSVSWYQQTPGQGLQFLFEYFSETQRNKGNFPGRFSGRQFSNSRSEMNVSTLELGDSALYLCASSPGGVDSPLHFGNGTRLTVT.

This chain uses TRBV5-6 with TRBJ2-5; perhaps TRBD2 as D (7 bases). Trimming shortened V by 3 bases and J by 1 base, and 13 bases separated the two germline ends. The CDR3 is 15 amino acids. Germline CDR1 is SGHDT and CDR2 is YYEEEE. This CDR3 is CASSSLGGAQETQYF. Here the CDR3 DNA reads TGTGCCAGCAGCTCCCTAGGGGGGGCCCAAGAGACCCAGTACTTC. The whole variable domain, remainder taken from reference TRBV5-6 and TRBJ2-5, is DAGVTQSPTHLIKTRGQQVTLRCSPKSGHDTVSWYQQALGQGPQFIFQYYEEEERQRGNFPDRFSGHQFPNYSSELNVNALLLGDSALYLCASSSLGGAQETQYFGPGTRLLVL.

This clone has only one observation. The CDR3 bases are TGCGCCAGCAGCTTGGCCCTAGCTACCTACAATGAGCAGTTCTTC. Translating gives CASSLALATYNEQFF. The chain links TRBV5-1 to TRBJ2-1, with D perhaps TRBD2 (5 bases). Germline CDR1 and CDR2: SGHRS and YFSETQ. V was clipped by 0 bases and J by 2 bases, with 9 bases between them. CDR3 length equals 15 residues.

V usage is TRBV29-1 and J usage is TRBJ2-2, with TRBD2 identical over 8 bases. Germline trimming cut 7 bases from V and 4 bases from J; bases unmatched to any gene: 8. CDR3 size: 14 residues. Per germline, CDR1 SQVTM and CDR2 ANQGSEA. Written as DNA, the CDR3 is TGCAGCGCCTCCGGGGGGGGACGCACCGGGGAGCTGTTTTTT. Translating gives CSASGGGRTGELFF.

This clone has a single count. The CDR3 is CATSPGTADTDTQYF. CDR3 nucleotide sequence: TGTGCCACCAGCCCAGGGACTGCCGACACAGATACGCAGTATTTT. The chain is built from TRBV15 and TRBJ2-3; a weak D match, TRBD2 (6 bases). Trimming pared 5 bases from V and 2 bases from J, leaving 14 bases between. The CDR3 runs to 15 residues. Germline values: CDR1 LNHNV, CDR2 YYDKDF (reference sequence).

The CDR3 loop is CAWSETSGWGEQFF. CDR3 sequence (DNA): TGTGCCTGGAGCGAGACTAGCGGATGGGGTGAGCAGTTCTTC. The V gene is TRBV30, the J gene TRBJ2-1, with 9 bases lining up with TRBD2. Germline V gene sequence: CDR1 GTSNPN, CDR2 SVGIG (reference sequence). The V and J ends lost 3 bases and 9 bases, in that order; junction bases with no gene match: 9. The CDR3 spans 14 residues.

The chain recombines TRBV27 with TRBJ2-5; D is possibly TRBD1 (6 bases). Trimming took off 6 bases at V and 1 base at J, with 9 bases between the two ends. The germline CDR1 and CDR2 sequences are MNHEY and SMNVEV (reference sequence). There are 13 residues in the CDR3. As DNA, the CDR3 is TGTGCCAGCAGGACGGACAGCCAAGAGACCCAGTACTTC. Translated, it gives CASRTDSQETQYF.